This TCR beta chain was sequenced in a study of CD8 T cells in ankylosing spondylitis. Each CDR3 protein is one row after TCRdb ran MiXCR on the 5' RACE reads. The sample lists about 160,000 distinct CDR3 sequences; approximately 9% were seen once. Trimming cost V 6 bases and J 4 bases; bases outside gene matches: 8. The CDR3 is 15 residues long. The germline gives CDR1 SEHNR, CDR2 FQNEAQ (reference sequence). This clonotype was seen a handful of times. The receptor comes from a female donor with ankylosing spondylitis or in good health (not recorded which). V and J are TRBV7-9 and TRBJ1-4; 7 bases are a match to TRBD1. The sequenced material came from blood, either unsorted or a sorted T cell fraction (not recorded which). CDR3 sequence (DNA): TGTGCCAGCAGGGCTGACACAGGGGATAATGAAAAACTGTTTTTT. It codes for CASRADTGDNEKLFF. The full variable domain, in which reference TRBV7-9 and TRBJ1-4 provide the parts outside the CDR3, is DTGVSQNPRHKITKRGQNVTFRCDPISEHNRLYWYRQTLGQGPEFLTYFQNEAQLEKSRLLSDRFSAERPKGSFSTLEIQRTEQGDSAMYLCASRADTGDNEKLFFGSGTQLSVL.